This is a list of T cell receptor beta chains from one sample in a study of shared clonotypes between healthy human individuals. Sequencing was performed with immunoSEQ multiplex PCR; in TCRdb, only in-frame clones are kept and a portion is missing. Of some 1,900,000 clones listed, about 95% were seen once; the top ten hold less than 1.5%. Sample: naive CD8+ T cells sorted from blood. The receptors originated from a young man in good health. The conserved cysteine and the conserved F or W are not part of the CDR3 here. Each record gives: clone size, V gene, CDR3 protein. Clone size is not always given. Where it is, it says once, few, many or a class for expanded clones.

>-|TRBV7-9
ASSGSGGGRGYGYT
>-|TRBV10-3
AISESAQVTEAF
>-|TRBV7-9
ASSIGTGLDEQY
>-|TRBV4-1
ASSQGTGTYEQY
>once|TRBV18
ASSHTWDPSTDTQY
>once|TRBV13
ASSLVGGLTSSSPLH
>-|TRBV5-4
ASSQRDGNYGYT
>-|TRBV4-1
ATRQDSGANVLT
>-|TRBV27
ASSSRESYEQY
>few|TRBV11-2
ASSLPPQGYNEQF
>-|TRBV27
ASSSVTTTGAQETQY
>-|TRBV7-9
ASSFDILPEAF
>-|TRBV27
ASSDRDTNTIY
>-|TRBV6-5
ASLKGGTNSPLH
>-|TRBV9
ASSVDPWRGQGGGNTIY
>once|TRBV7-2
ASSLVSISYNSPLH
>-|TRBV6-1
ASSDARTGSYEQY
>-|TRBV18
ASSPGQGLYGYT
>-|TRBV27
ASSLGPGNTGELF
>-|TRBV4-1
ASSQDSEAF
>-|TRBV2
ASSVTSPNEQF
>-|TRBV11-2
ASSPRDRVGNTEAF
>-|TRBV2
ASSEGYANYGYT
>-|TRBV9
ASSAGGGNYEQY
>-|TRBV6-5
AIGTDWGQTQY
>-|TRBV7-8
ASSLEGQGYNEQF
>-|TRBV6-5
ASSLGQGYEQY
>-|TRBV27
ASSLIGGRMEVYEQY
>-|TRBV7-9
ASSLGTGIFYEQY
>-|TRBV13
ASSWGPHEQY
>-|TRBV4-1
ASSETESSNQPQH
>-|TRBV25-1
ASSLQGTQPQH
>-|TRBV5-1
ASSLDDSSGRRETQY
>-|TRBV11-2
ASSLTTAGEQF
>few|TRBV19
ASRTAHVGNQPQH
>-|TRBV6-5
ASSYEGENSPLH
>-|TRBV7-2
ASRQGLADLYEQY
>-|TRBV2
AIQWAFQETQY
>-|TRBV15
ATSRDRNSGNTIY